The entry that follows covers one T cell receptor (beta chain) sequence. Its cognate antigen is unknown. The data stem from a study of cytomegalovirus exposure and HLA in healthy donors. Study-level points and caveats: CMV serostatus was the sole immune exposure information available. Overall, some 160 TCR beta chains were annotated as cytomegalovirus-associated. 15,000 to 20,000 TCR beta sequences were associated with HLA alleles at 0.05 false discovery rate in a later analysis. In vitro work confirmed that three CMV-associated chains recognize CMV antigens.

The PCR used 60 Vbeta and 13 Jbeta primers. Data came from immunoSEQ multiplex PCR; TCRdb stores just in-frame clones and leaves some out. Here the sample spans about 170,000 clones, about 80% being singletons. Sequencing was carried out using PBMCs. The sequence came from a woman aged 25 to 45 in good health and CMV-seropositive.

The CDR3 region is CASRKSLAGGRTGELFF. The CDR3 bases are TGTGCCAGCAGGAAATCACTAGCGGGGGGGCGCACCGGGGAGCTGTTTTTT. The chain links TRBV27 to TRBJ2-2; 13 nucleotides agree with TRBD2. The CDR3 runs to 17 residues. V lost 6 bases, J lost 4 bases, and 8 bases stayed unmatched. Germline CDR1 and CDR2: MNHEY and SMNVEV (reference sequence).